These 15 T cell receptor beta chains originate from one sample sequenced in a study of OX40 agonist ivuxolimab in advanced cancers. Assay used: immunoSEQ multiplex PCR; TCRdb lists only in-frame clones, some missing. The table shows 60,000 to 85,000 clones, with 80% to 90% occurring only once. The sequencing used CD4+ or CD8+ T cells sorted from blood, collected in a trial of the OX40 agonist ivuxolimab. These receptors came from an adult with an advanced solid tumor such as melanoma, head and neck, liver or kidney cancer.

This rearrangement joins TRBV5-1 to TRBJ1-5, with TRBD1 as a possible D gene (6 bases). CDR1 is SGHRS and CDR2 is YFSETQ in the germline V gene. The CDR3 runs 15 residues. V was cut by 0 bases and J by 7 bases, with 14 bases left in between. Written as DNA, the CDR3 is TGCGCCAGCAGCTTGGGGGGGCAAAAGGGACAGCCCCAGCATTTT. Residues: CASSLGGQKGQPQHF.

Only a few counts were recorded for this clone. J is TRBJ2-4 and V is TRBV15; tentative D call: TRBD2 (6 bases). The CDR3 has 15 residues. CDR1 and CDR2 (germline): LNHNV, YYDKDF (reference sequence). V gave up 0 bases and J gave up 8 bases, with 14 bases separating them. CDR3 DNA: TGTGCCACCAGCAGAGATCAACGGGGGATGGACATTCAGTACTTC. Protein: CATSRDQRGMDIQYF.

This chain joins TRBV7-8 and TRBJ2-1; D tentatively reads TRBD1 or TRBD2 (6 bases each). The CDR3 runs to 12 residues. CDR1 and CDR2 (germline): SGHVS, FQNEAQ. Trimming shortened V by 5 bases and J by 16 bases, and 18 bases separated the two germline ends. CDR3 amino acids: CASSGGGKFGFF. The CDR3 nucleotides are TGTGCCAGCAGCGGAGGGGGGAAGTTTGGTTTCTTC.

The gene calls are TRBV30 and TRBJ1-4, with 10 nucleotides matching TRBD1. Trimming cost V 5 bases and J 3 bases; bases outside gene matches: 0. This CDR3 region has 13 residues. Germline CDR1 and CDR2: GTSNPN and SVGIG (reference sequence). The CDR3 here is CAWGTGANEKLFF. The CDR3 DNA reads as TGTGCCTGGGGGACAGGGGCTAATGAAAAACTGTTTTTT.

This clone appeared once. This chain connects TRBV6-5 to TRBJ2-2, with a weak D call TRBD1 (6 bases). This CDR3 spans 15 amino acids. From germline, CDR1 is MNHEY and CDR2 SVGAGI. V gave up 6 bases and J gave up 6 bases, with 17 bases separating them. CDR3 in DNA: TGTGCCAGCAGATGGACAGCGATGTCAGCCGGGGAGCTGTTTTTT. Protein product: CASRWTAMSAGELFF.

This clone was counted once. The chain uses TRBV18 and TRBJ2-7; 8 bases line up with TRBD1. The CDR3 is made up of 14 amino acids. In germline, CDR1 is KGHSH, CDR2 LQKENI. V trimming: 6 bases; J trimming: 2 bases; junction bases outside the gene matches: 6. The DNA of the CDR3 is TGTGCCAGCTCTTTATTACAGGGGGCCTACGAGCAGTACTTC. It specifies CASSLLQGAYEQYF.

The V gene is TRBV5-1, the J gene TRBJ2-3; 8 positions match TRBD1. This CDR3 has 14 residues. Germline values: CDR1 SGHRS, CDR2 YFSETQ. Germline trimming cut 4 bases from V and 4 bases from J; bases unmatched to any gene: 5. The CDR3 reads CASSIQGGADTQYF. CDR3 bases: TGCGCCAGCAGCATACAGGGGGGCGCAGATACGCAGTATTTT.

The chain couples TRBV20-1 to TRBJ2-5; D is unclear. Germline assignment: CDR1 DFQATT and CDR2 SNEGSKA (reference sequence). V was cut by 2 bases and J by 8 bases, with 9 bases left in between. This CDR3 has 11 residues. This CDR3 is CSARSSDTQYF. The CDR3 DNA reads TGCAGTGCTAGATCCTCGGACACCCAGTACTTC.

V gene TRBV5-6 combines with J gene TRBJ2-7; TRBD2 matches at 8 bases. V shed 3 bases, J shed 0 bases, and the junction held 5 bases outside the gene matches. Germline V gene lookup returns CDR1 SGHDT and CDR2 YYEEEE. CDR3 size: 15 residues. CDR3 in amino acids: CASSSGGRISYEQYF. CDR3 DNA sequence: TGTGCCAGCAGCTCAGGCGGGAGGATCTCCTACGAGCAGTACTTC.

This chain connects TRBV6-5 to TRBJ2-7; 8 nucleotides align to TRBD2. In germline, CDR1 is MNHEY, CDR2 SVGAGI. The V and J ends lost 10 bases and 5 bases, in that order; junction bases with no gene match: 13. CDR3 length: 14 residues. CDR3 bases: TGTGCCACCAGAGGTCGACTAGCGAGGAACGAGCAGTACTTC. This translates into CATRGRLARNEQYF.

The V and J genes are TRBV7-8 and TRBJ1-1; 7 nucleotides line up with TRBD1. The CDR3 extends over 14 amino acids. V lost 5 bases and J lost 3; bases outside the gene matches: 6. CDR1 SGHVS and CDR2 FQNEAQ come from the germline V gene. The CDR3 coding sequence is TGTGCCAGCAGCGTACAGGGGTTGGACACTGAAGCTTTCTTT. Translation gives CASSVQGLDTEAFF.

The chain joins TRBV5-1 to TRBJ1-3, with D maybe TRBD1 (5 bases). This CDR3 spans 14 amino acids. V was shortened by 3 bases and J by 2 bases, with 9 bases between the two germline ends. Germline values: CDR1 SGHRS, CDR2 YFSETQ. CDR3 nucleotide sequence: TGCGCCAGCAGCTCGGACACCACTGGAAACACCATATATTTT. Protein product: CASSSDTTGNTIYF.

CDR3 loop: CASSLSGAGGGGETQYF. The CDR3 DNA sequence: TGTGCCAGCAGTTTATCGGGCGCAGGGGGCGGGGGAGAGACCCAGTACTTC. The V and J genes are TRBV27 and TRBJ2-5; possible D gene TRBD1, 8 bases. This CDR3 comprises 17 residues. Trimming shortened V by 0 bases and J by 4 bases, and 18 bases separated the two germline ends. The germline gives CDR1 MNHEY, CDR2 SMNVEV (reference sequence).

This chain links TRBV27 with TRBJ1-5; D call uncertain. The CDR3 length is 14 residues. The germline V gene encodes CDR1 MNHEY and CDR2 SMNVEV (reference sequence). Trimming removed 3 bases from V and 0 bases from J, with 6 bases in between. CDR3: CASSFQYSNQPQHF. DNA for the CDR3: TGTGCCAGCAGTTTTCAATATAGCAATCAGCCCCAGCATTTT.

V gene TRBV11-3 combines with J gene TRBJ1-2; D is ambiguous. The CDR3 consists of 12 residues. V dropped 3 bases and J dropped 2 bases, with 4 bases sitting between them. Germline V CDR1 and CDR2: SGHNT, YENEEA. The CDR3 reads CASSLGNYGYTF. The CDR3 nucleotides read TGTGCCAGCAGCTTGGGGAACTATGGCTACACCTTC.